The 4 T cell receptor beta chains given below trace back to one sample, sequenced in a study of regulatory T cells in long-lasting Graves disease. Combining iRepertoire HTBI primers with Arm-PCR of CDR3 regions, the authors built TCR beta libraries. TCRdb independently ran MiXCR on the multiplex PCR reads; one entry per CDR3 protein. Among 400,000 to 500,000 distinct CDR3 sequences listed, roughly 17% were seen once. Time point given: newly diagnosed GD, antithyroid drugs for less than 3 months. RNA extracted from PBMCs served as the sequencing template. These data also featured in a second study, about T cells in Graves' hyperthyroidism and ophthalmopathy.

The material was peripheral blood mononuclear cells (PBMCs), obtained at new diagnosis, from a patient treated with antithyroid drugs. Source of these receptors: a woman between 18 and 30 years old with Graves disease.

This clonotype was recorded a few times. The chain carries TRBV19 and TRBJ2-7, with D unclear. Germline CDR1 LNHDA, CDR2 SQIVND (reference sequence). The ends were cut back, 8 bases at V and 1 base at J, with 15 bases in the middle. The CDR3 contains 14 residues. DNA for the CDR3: TGTGCCAGTGGTCTGGATGCCACATCCTACGAGCAGTACTTC. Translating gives CASGLDATSYEQYF.

The CDR3 sequence: CASSYSMGNTEAFF. The DNA of the CDR3 is TGTGCCAGCAGTTACTCGATGGGGAACACTGAAGCTTTCTTT. This chain connects TRBV6-2 or TRBV6-3 to TRBJ1-1, with D uncertain. V lost 0 bases and J 1 base, leaving 6 bases between the germline ends. The CDR3 length is 14 residues. Germline V gene sequence: CDR1 MNHEY, CDR2 SVGEGT.

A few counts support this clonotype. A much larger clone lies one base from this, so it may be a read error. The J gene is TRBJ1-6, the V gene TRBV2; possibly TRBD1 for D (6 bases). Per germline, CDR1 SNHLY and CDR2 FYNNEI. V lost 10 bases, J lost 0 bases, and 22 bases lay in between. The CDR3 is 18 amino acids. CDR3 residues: CANRLGGQTSSYNSPLHF. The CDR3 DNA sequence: TGTGCCAACAGGCTCGGCGGACAGACGAGCTCCTATAATTCACCCCTCCACTTT.

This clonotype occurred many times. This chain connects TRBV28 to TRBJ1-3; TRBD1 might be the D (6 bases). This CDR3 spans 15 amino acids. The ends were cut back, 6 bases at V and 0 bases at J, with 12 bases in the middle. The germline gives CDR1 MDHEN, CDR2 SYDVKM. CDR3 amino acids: CASRKDSHSGNTIYF. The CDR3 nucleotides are TGTGCCAGCAGAAAGGACAGTCACTCTGGAAACACCATATATTTT.